This T cell receptor beta chain was sequenced for a study of blood T cell repertoires in COVID-19. Looking at the study overall: From T cells, B-cell-depleted T cells, or PBMCs came the material, which was cDNA or gDNA.

V lost 1 base, J lost 7 bases, and 10 bases lay in between. Germline V gene sequence: CDR1 SGHDN, CDR2 FVKESK. This CDR3 region has 13 residues. Clones were sequenced by immunoSEQ multiplex PCR, and TCRdb holds only the in-frame ones, with some missing. The sample yields under 200,000 clones, over 80% seen once. This TCR was sampled from a woman of 80 years or more with active or convalescent COVID-19. The genes are TRBV14 and TRBJ1-2; D unresolved. The sequenced material came from peripheral blood. CDR3 amino acids: CASSQGPFLGYTF. The CDR3 DNA sequence: TGTGCCAGCAGCCAAGGGCCCTTTCTTGGCTACACCTTC.